The 24 T cell receptor beta chains given below trace back to one sample, sequenced in a study of T cells after yellow fever vaccination. TCRdb re-called the 5' RACE reads with MiXCR, one entry per CDR3 protein. This sample yields about 85,000 distinct CDR3 sequences, of which approximately 12% are seen a single time; approximately 23% belongs to the top ten. The material sequenced was CD8+ T cells not binding an NS4B(214-222) dextramer, sorted from PBMCs, taken roughly 23 days after the first yellow fever vaccination. These receptors originate from a man aged 18 to 30 who received the YFV17D yellow fever vaccine.

The gene calls are TRBV7-6 and TRBJ1-5, with TRBD1 as a possible D gene (5 bases). The V gene lost 5 bases and the J gene lost 7 bases, with 15 bases spanning the gap. Per germline, CDR1 SGHVS and CDR2 FNYEAQ. This CDR3 has 14 amino acids. CDR3 region: CASSEEGAGQPQHF. CDR3 nucleotide sequence: TGTGCCAGCAGCGAGGAGGGAGCAGGGCAGCCCCAGCATTTT.

This clonotype was picked up a small number of times. The chain has TRBV29-1 and TRBJ2-5; D possibly uses TRBD1 or TRBD2 (5 bases each). The V gene's germline CDR1 is SQVTM and CDR2 ANQGSEA. The CDR3 is 15 residues long. Between the trimmed V and J ends, which lost 0 bases and 3 bases, there was a span of 14 bases. The CDR3 DNA reads as TGCAGCGTTGAAGATATGGGGACGGAGGAAGAGACCCAGTACTTC. It yields the protein CSVEDMGTEEETQYF.

This clonotype showed up just a few times. The chain links TRBV6-5 to TRBJ1-6; possibly TRBD1 for D (5 bases). The CDR3 covers 14 residues. Germline lookup yields CDR1 MNHEY and CDR2 SVGAGI. With 2 bases removed from V and 10 bases from J, the gap between germline ends came to 12 bases. The chain's CDR3 is CASSYPGWRSPLHF. CDR3 DNA: TGTGCCAGCAGTTACCCAGGGTGGAGGTCACCCCTCCACTTT.

The V gene is TRBV7-9, the J gene TRBJ2-5; possible D gene TRBD1, 7 bases. The CDR3 runs 17 residues. CDR1 and CDR2 (germline): SEHNR, FQNEAQ (reference sequence). Trimming took off 5 bases at V and 3 bases at J, with 22 bases between the two ends. The CDR3 reads CASSARRPGGSEETQYF. For the CDR3, the DNA is TGTGCCAGCAGCGCAAGACGGCCAGGGGGGTCGGAAGAGACCCAGTACTTC.

The chain employs TRBV11-2 and TRBJ2-7; no firm D call. Germline values: CDR1 SGHAT, CDR2 FQNNGV. The CDR3 has 13 amino acids. The CDR3 reads CASGLAESYEQYV. CDR3 nucleotides: TGTGCCAGCGGCTTAGCAGAATCCTACGAGCAGTACGTC.

This clonotype was seen only a few times. This chain links TRBV20-1 with TRBJ2-1; D might be TRBD2 (6 bases). CDR1 and CDR2 (germline): DFQATT, SNEGSKA (reference sequence). The length of the CDR3 is 14 residues. Trimming removed 3 bases at V and 1 base at J, with 10 bases between. CDR3 nucleotides: TGCAGTGCTAGGGGAGGATCATCCTACAATGAGCAGTTCTTC. Its translation: CSARGGSSYNEQFF.

The genes are TRBV24-1 and TRBJ2-3, with 14 positions matching TRBD2. CDR3 size: 17 residues. V dropped 5 bases and J dropped 1; count of bases not matched to a gene: 4. Looked up from germline, CDR1 is KGHDR and CDR2 is SFDVKD. The chain's CDR3 is CATSGLAGGRGTDTQYF. The DNA of the CDR3 is TGTGCCACCAGTGGACTAGCGGGGGGGAGAGGCACAGATACGCAGTATTTT.

The chain employs TRBV6-5 and TRBJ1-4; possible D gene TRBD1, 5 bases. Trimming removed 8 bases at V and 8 bases at J, with 12 bases between. Germline V gene sequence: CDR1 MNHEY, CDR2 SVGAGI. The CDR3 runs to 12 residues. The CDR3, as DNA: TGTGCCAGCTCCAACGGGGGAGAAAAACTGTTTTTT. Protein product: CASSNGGEKLFF.

The chain recombines TRBV9 with TRBJ2-5; 10 nucleotides align to TRBD2. The germline V gene has CDR1 SGDLS and CDR2 YYNGEE. Trimming cost V 3 bases and J 5 bases; bases outside gene matches: 25. The CDR3 is 21 amino acids. The CDR3 sequence: CASSGSPRGAGGPGFFETQYF. The CDR3 nucleotides read TGTGCCAGCAGCGGGAGTCCCAGGGGAGCGGGGGGGCCGGGATTCTTTGAGACCCAGTACTTC.

The table lists this clonotype with a few counts. The chain employs TRBV20-1 and TRBJ2-1; D gene uncertain. V was clipped by 3 bases and J by 7 bases, with 13 bases between them. This CDR3 comprises 13 residues. In germline, CDR1 is DFQATT, CDR2 SNEGSKA (reference sequence). CDR3 protein: CSASLPRWNEQFF. The CDR3 DNA reads TGCAGTGCTAGTCTTCCTCGGTGGAATGAGCAGTTCTTC.

This sequence joins TRBV4-2 and TRBJ1-1; D unresolved. Deletions cut 0 bases from V and 0 bases from J, with 8 bases between. Germline V gene lookup returns CDR1 LGHNA and CDR2 YNFKEQ. This CDR3 has 15 amino acids. The CDR3 sequence is CASSQEIGMNTEAFF. Written as DNA, the CDR3 is TGTGCCAGCAGCCAAGAAATAGGGATGAACACTGAAGCTTTCTTT.

This clonotype was seen more than once but under ten times. The chain carries TRBV7-2 and TRBJ2-7; tentatively, D is TRBD2 (6 bases). Trimming shortened V by 3 bases and J by 2 bases, and 11 bases separated the two germline ends. The CDR3 spans 14 residues. In germline, CDR1 is SGHTA, CDR2 FQGNSA. CDR3 region: CASSLGGPTYEQYF. In DNA, the CDR3 is TGTGCCAGCAGCTTGGGGGGTCCCACCTACGAGCAGTACTTC.

In this sample, this clonotype turned up a few times. This chain connects TRBV5-5 to TRBJ2-7; TRBD1 is a possible D gene (6 bases). The V gene lost 3 bases and the J gene lost 0 bases, with 13 bases spanning the gap. The CDR3 is 15 amino acids. Germline assignment: CDR1 SGHKS and CDR2 YYEKEE (reference sequence). The CDR3 DNA is TGTGCCAGCAGCTCCGAGGGGGTCATCTCCTACGAGCAGTACGTC. This encodes CASSSEGVISYEQYV.

Here the CDR3 reads CASSSDRGAYGYTF. Here the CDR3 DNA reads TGTGCCAGCAGCTCGGACAGGGGGGCCTATGGCTACACCTTC. V gene TRBV5-6 combines with J gene TRBJ1-2, with TRBD1 matching 10 bases. Germline V CDR1 and CDR2: SGHDT, YYEEEE. V lost 3 bases to trimming and J lost 4 bases; unmatched junction nucleotides: 3. This CDR3 is 14 amino acids long.

The chain uses TRBV29-1 and TRBJ1-4; D is unclear. The CDR3 has 13 amino acids. V was pared by 7 bases and J by 8 bases, with 17 bases between. Per the germline V gene, CDR1 is SQVTM and CDR2 is ANQGSEA. The DNA of the CDR3 is TGCAGCGCCGCCGGGCTCTACGGGGAAAAACTGTTTTTT. It is translated as CSAAGLYGEKLFF.

The rearrangement uses TRBV12-3 or TRBV12-4 and TRBJ1-1; the D is unclear. The V end was cut by 5 bases, the J end by 7 bases, with 17 bases between. This CDR3 has 14 amino acids. The CDR3: CASSPNDPPHEAFF. The DNA of the CDR3 is TGTGCCAGCAGTCCAAACGATCCGCCTCATGAAGCTTTCTTT.

This clonotype was picked up a small number of times. This chain joins TRBV4-1 and TRBJ1-5, with TRBD1 as a possible D gene (5 bases). Per germline, CDR1 MGHRA and CDR2 YSYEKL. V was clipped by 0 bases and J by 3 bases, with 12 bases between them. This CDR3 is 16 amino acids long. CDR3 region: CASSQELGRVNQPQHF. DNA for the CDR3: TGCGCCAGCAGCCAAGAATTAGGCAGGGTCAATCAGCCCCAGCATTTT.

The V gene is TRBV5-1, the J gene TRBJ2-5; D is ambiguous. Trimming took 2 bases from V and 1 from J, leaving 9 bases between them. The CDR3 has 14 residues. Germline CDR1 is SGHRS and CDR2 is YFSETQ. The CDR3 sequence: CASSLGRFQETQYF. CDR3 coding DNA: TGCGCCAGCAGCTTAGGACGCTTCCAAGAGACCCAGTACTTC. The variable domain in full, with the rest retrieved from reference TRBV5-1 and TRBJ2-5, is KAGVTQTPRYLIKTRGQQVTLSCSPISGHRSVSWYQQTPGQGLQFLFEYFSETQRNKGNFPGRFSGRQFSNSRSEMNVSTLELGDSALYLCASSLGRFQETQYFGPGTRLLVL.

In its sample, this clonotype was seen a few times. The CDR3 here is CASRGGMETQYF. The DNA for the CDR3 is TGTGCCAGCAGGGGGGGTATGGAGACCCAGTACTTC. This chain connects TRBV7-9 to TRBJ2-5, with D tentatively TRBD2 (6 bases). The CDR3 length is 12 residues. Per the germline V gene, CDR1 is SEHNR and CDR2 is FQNEAQ (reference sequence). V lost 6 bases and J lost 5, with 10 bases in between.

This clonotype was observed a handful of times. This rearrangement joins TRBV6-2 or TRBV6-3 to TRBJ2-1; D not certain. CDR3 size: 14 residues. Trimming pared 5 bases from V and 0 bases from J, leaving 8 bases between. Germline V gene data show CDR1 as MNHEY and CDR2 as SVGEGT. The CDR3 nucleotides are TGTGCCAGCAGTCGCTACAGCTCCTACAATGAGCAGTTCTTC. Its translation is CASSRYSSYNEQFF.

This clonotype appeared a few times. The chain joins TRBV5-1 to TRBJ2-7; TRBD1 is a possible D gene (6 bases). Germline V CDR1 and CDR2: SGHRS, YFSETQ. The CDR3 consists of 14 residues. The V end was cut by 4 bases, the J end by 3 bases, with 14 bases between. As DNA, the CDR3 is TGCGCCAGCAGCACACAGGGTACTGACTACGAGCAGTACTTC. This translates into CASSTQGTDYEQYF. The variable domain in full, completed from reference TRBV5-1 and TRBJ2-7, reads KAGVTQTPRYLIKTRGQQVTLSCSPISGHRSVSWYQQTPGQGLQFLFEYFSETQRNKGNFPGRFSGRQFSNSRSEMNVSTLELGDSALYLCASSTQGTDYEQYFGPGTRLTVT.

This clonotype appeared a few times. This rearrangement joins TRBV12-3 or TRBV12-4 to TRBJ2-7, with D unclear. The CDR3 runs to 13 residues. V was pared by 4 bases and J by 2 bases, with 9 bases between. Here the CDR3 reads CASSSGVPYEQYF. The CDR3 DNA reads TGTGCCAGCAGTTCTGGAGTCCCCTACGAGCAGTACTTC.

This clonotype was picked up many times. This rearrangement joins TRBV7-9 to TRBJ2-3; TRBD1 matches at 7 bases. This CDR3 has 16 residues. V was pared by 5 bases and J by 0 bases, with 8 bases of the junction left unmatched. Germline CDR1 reads SEHNR; CDR2 reads FQNEAQ (reference sequence). CDR3 protein: CASSRTGALSTDTQYF. The CDR3 nucleotides read TGTGCCAGCAGCCGAACAGGGGCCCTTAGCACAGATACGCAGTATTTT.

The chain carries TRBV10-2 and TRBJ1-1; D is possibly TRBD1 (6 bases). This CDR3 spans 14 amino acids. Germline lookup yields CDR1 WSHSY and CDR2 SAAADI. V gave up 3 bases and J gave up 0 bases, with 8 bases separating them. Here the CDR3 reads CASSDRGMNTEAFF. The DNA for the CDR3 is TGCGCCAGCAGTGACAGGGGCATGAACACTGAAGCTTTCTTT.